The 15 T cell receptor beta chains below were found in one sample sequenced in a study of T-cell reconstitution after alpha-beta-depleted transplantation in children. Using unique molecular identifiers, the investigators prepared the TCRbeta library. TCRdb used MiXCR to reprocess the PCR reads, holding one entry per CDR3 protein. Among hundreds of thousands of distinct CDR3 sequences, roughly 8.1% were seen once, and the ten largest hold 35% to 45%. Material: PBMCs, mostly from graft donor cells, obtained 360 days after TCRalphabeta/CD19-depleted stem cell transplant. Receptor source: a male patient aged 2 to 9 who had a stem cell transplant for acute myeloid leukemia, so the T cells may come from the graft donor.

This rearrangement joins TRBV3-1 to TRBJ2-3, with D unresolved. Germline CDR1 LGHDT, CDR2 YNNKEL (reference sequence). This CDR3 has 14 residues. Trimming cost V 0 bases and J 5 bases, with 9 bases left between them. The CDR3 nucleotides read TGTGCCAGCAGCCAAGACCCTAGGAGAGATACGCAGTATTTT. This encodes CASSQDPRRDTQYF.

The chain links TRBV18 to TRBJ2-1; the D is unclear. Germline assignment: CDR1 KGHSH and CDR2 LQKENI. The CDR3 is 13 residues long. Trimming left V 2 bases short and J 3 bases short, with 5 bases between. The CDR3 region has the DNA TGTGCCAGCTCACCAGCTCTCTACAATGAGCAGTTCTTC. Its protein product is CASSPALYNEQFF.

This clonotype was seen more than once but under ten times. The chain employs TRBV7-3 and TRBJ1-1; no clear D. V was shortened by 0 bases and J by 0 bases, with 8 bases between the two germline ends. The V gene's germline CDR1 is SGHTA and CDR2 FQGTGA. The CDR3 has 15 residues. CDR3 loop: CASSLTGGVNTEAFF. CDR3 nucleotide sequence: TGTGCCAGCAGCTTAACGGGCGGGGTGAACACTGAAGCTTTCTTT.

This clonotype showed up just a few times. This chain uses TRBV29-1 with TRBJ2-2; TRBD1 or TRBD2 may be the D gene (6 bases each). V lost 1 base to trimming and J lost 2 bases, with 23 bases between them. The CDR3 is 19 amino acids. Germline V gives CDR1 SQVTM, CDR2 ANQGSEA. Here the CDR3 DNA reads TGCAGCGTTGAAGTTTGGCGGCCGATGGGCGGGACAAACACCGGGGAGCTGTTTTTT. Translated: CSVEVWRPMGGTNTGELFF.

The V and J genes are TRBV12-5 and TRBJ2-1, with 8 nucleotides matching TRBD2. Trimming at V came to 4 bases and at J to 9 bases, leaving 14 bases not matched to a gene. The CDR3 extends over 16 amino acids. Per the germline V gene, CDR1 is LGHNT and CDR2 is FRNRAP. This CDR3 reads CASGWIAGIEGGEQFF. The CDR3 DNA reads TGTGCTAGTGGTTGGATAGCGGGGATCGAGGGTGGTGAGCAGTTCTTC.

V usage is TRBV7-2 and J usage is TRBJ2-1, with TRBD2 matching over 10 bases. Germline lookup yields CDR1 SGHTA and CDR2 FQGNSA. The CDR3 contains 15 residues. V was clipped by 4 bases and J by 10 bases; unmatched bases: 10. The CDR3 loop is CASSSSGSNLNEQFF. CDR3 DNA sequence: TGTGCCAGCAGCTCTAGCGGGAGTAATTTAAACGAGCAGTTCTTC.

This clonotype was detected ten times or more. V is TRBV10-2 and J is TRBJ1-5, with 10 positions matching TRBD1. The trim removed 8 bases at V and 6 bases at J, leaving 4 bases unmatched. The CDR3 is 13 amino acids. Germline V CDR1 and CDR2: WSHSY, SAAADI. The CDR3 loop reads CASGTGVVQPQHF. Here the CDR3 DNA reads TGCGCCAGCGGGACAGGGGTTGTTCAGCCCCAGCATTTT.

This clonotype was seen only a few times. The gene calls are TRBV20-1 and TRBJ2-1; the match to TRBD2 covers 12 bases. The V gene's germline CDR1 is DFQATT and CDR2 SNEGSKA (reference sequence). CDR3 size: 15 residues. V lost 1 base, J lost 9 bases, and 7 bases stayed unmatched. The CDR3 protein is CSARGPSGGAAEQFF. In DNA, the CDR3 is TGCAGTGCTAGAGGACCTAGCGGGGGGGCCGCTGAGCAGTTCTTC.

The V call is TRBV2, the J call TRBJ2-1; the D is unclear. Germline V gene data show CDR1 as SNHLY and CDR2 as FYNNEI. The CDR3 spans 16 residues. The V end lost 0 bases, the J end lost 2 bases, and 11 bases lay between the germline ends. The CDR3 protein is CASSEADLRAYNEQFF. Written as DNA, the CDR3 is TGTGCCAGCAGTGAAGCGGACCTAAGGGCCTACAATGAGCAGTTCTTC.

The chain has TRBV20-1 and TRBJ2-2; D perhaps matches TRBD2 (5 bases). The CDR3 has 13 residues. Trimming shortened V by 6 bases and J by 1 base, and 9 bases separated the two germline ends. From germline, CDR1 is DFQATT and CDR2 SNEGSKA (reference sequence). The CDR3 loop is CSASRENTGELFF. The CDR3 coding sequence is TGCAGTGCGAGTCGGGAGAACACCGGGGAGCTGTTTTTT.

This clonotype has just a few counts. The CDR3 reads CASSVTGEETQYF. In nucleotides, the CDR3 is TGCGCCAGCAGCGTAACAGGGGAAGAGACCCAGTACTTC. This chain links TRBV5-1 with TRBJ2-5; TRBD1 matches 7 bases. J lost 3 bases, V lost 4 bases, and 3 bases had no gene match. Looked up from germline, CDR1 is SGHRS and CDR2 is YFSETQ. The CDR3 spans 13 residues.

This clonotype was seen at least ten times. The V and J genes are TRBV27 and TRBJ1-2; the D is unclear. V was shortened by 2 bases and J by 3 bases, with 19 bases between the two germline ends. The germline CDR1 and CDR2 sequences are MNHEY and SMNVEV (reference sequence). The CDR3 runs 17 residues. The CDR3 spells CASSLGPSGLEDYGYTF. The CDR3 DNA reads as TGTGCCAGCAGTTTAGGCCCCAGTGGGCTAGAAGACTATGGCTACACCTTC.

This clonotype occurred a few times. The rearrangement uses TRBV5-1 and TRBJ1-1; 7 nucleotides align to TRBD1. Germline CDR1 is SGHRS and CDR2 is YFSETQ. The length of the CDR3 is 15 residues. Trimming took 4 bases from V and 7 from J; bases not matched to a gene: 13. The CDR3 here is CASSQATGIPREAFF. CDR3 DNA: TGCGCCAGCAGCCAGGCGACAGGGATCCCCCGTGAAGCTTTCTTT. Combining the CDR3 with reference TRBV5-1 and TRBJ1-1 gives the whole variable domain KAGVTQTPRYLIKTRGQQVTLSCSPISGHRSVSWYQQTPGQGLQFLFEYFSETQRNKGNFPGRFSGRQFSNSRSEMNVSTLELGDSALYLCASSQATGIPREAFFGQGTRLTVV.

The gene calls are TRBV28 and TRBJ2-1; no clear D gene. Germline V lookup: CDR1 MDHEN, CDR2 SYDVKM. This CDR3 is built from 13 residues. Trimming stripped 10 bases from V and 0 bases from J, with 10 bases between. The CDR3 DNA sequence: TGTGCCACCGTGACCAGCTCCTACAATGAGCAGTTCTTC. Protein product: CATVTSSYNEQFF.

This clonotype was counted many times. The CDR3 reads CASSPLMAKETQYF. The CDR3 coding sequence is TGTGCCAGCAGTCCCCTCATGGCCAAGGAGACCCAGTACTTC. The chain employs TRBV12-3 or TRBV12-4 and TRBJ2-5; the D is unclear. The CDR3 loop spans 14 amino acids. V lost 5 bases to trimming and J lost 5 bases, with 15 bases between them.